This T cell receptor beta chain originates from a study of T-cell memory formation after mild COVID-19. MiXCR, applied by TCRdb to the 5' RACE reads, yields one record per CDR3 protein. This sample carries 280,000 or so distinct CDR3 sequences, 8.2% of them seen once, and the ten largest clones take roughly 23%. Germline CDR1 and CDR2: SGHTA and FQGNSA. The CDR3 consists of 13 residues. V lost 3 bases and J lost 8, with 11 bases in between. This clonotype was counted many times. The chain couples TRBV7-2 to TRBJ2-4, with TRBD2 as a possible D gene (5 bases). This sequence originates from a man between 18 and 29 years old who had mild COVID-19 (a few samples of this study predate the infection). Cell type and time point are not known. Material: PBMCs or a T cell subset sorted from them (not recorded which). The chain's CDR3 is CASSFRKGDIQYF. DNA for the CDR3: TGTGCCAGCAGCTTTAGAAAGGGAGACATTCAGTACTTC. The full variable domain, completed using reference TRBV7-2 and TRBJ2-4, is GAGVSQSPSNKVTEKGKDVELRCDPISGHTALYWYRQSLGQGLEFLIYFQGNSAPDKSGLPSDRFSAERTGGSVSTLTIQRTQQEDSAVYLCASSFRKGDIQYFGAGTRLSVL.